The present T cell receptor beta chain was sequenced within a study of T cells in Graves' hyperthyroidism and ophthalmopathy. This clonotype was recorded at least ten times. Trimming shortened V by 0 bases and J by 4 bases, and 7 bases separated the two germline ends. The CDR3 sequence is 13 residues long. From germline, CDR1 is MNHEY and CDR2 SVGAGI. Blood sampling occurred at first hyperthyroidism diagnosis, ahead of any ophthalmopathy symptoms. Amplified TCR beta CDR3 regions came from RNA transcripts. An initial round of RT-PCR targeting the TCR CDR3 relied on the HTBI primer set. One entry per CDR3 protein results from TCRdb running MiXCR on the multiplex PCR reads. Of hundreds of thousands of distinct CDR3 sequences listed, approximately 14% were seen once; the top ten hold 5% to 7%.

The origin of this receptor is a woman younger than 45 with Graves' hyperthyroidism that later progressed to Graves' ophthalmopathy. Sample: blood. The rearrangement uses TRBV6-5 and TRBJ2-7, with D uncertain. The chain's CDR3 is CASSYSGVYEQYF. As DNA, the CDR3 is TGTGCCAGCAGTTACTCTGGTGTTTACGAGCAGTACTTC.